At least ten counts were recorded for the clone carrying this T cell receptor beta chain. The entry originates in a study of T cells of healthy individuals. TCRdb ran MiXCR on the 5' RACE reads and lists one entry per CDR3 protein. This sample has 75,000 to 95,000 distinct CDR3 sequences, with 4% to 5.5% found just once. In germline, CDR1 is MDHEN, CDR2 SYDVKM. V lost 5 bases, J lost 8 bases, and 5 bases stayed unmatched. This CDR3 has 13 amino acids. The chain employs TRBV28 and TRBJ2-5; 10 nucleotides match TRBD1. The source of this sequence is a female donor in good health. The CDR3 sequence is CASSPGTGDTQYF. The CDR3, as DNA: TGTGCCAGCAGTCCGGGGACAGGGGATACCCAGTACTTC.